This TCR beta chain was retrieved from a study of T-cell reconstitution after alpha-beta-depleted transplantation in children. Preparation of the TCRbeta library involved a method that used unique molecular identifiers. TCRdb re-called the PCR reads through MiXCR, storing one row per CDR3 protein. In the table there are 140,000 to 150,000 distinct CDR3 sequences, about 9% of which are singletons. This clonotype occurred many times. The antigen remains undetermined. General study findings and limits: The authors attributed T-cell counts and diversity one year after transplant mostly to newly produced T cells. The high TCRbeta diversity at day 60 in some patients came from surviving recipient T cells and thymic progenitors.

Trimming took off 2 bases at V and 5 bases at J, with 18 bases between the two ends. The CDR3 contains 16 residues. Germline V gene sequence: CDR1 DFQATT, CDR2 SNEGSKA (reference sequence). The genes are TRBV20-1 and TRBJ2-2; D possibly corresponds to TRBD1 (6 bases). The starting material was PBMCs, mostly from graft donor cells, obtained 180 days after TCRalphabeta/CD19-depleted stem cell transplant. The TCR was taken from a female patient between 2 and 15 years old who had a stem cell transplant for congenital amegakaryocytic thrombocytopenia, so the T cells may come from the graft donor. The CDR3 coding sequence is TGCAGTGCTAGACGCGCCGGACAGACTGGTACCGGGGAGCTGTTTTTT. Amino acid sequence: CSARRAGQTGTGELFF.